The rows below give T cell receptor beta chains drawn from one sample of a study of T cells after yellow fever vaccination. TCRdb re-analysed the 5' RACE reads in MiXCR, keeping a single row per CDR3 protein. Of some 260,000 distinct CDR3 sequences detected, around 4.9% appear once; the ten largest clones hold around 3.5%. The material was CD4+ T cells sorted from PBMCs, obtained on the day of the yellow fever booster vaccination. These receptors were taken from a man between 18 and 35 years old who received the YFV17D yellow fever vaccine. The CDR3 runs from the conserved cysteine through the conserved F or W. D genes are given only for firm matches. The size of a clone is reported for some rows only, either as once, few or many, or as a class for expanded clones.

few,TRBV18,NA,TRBJ1-1,TGTGCCAGCTCACCAGGTTTGTCGGCTATGAACACTGAAGCTTTCTTT,CASSPGLSAMNTEAFF
many,TRBV7-2,NA,TRBJ1-4,TGTGCCAGCAGCGTCCAGACAGGCAGAGGTGAAAAACTGTTTTTT,CASSVQTGRGEKLFF
many,TRBV5-1,NA,TRBJ1-1,TGCGCCAGCAGCTTGGCCGAACAGGGTGGTTTCTTT,CASSLAEQGGFF
NA,TRBV9,NA,TRBJ1-1,TGTGCCAGCAGCGTAGCAGGGGTCGGGACTGAAGCTTTCTTT,CASSVAGVGTEAFF
few,TRBV4-3,TRBD1,TRBJ1-6,TGCGCCAGCAGCCACAGAGGGGACAGGGATTCACCCCTCCACTTT,CASSHRGDRDSPLHF
once,TRBV6-6,NA,TRBJ2-3,TGTGCCAGCAGTTACGCGTTAGTCGATACGCAGTATTTT,CASSYALVDTQYF
NA,TRBV4-1,NA,TRBJ1-1,TGCGCCAGCAGCCAAGCGCATGGAGGAGCTGAAGCTTTCTTT,CASSQAHGGAEAFF
NA,TRBV18,NA,TRBJ1-5,TGTGCCAGCTCACCAATGGGAAGTCAGCCCCAGCATTTT,CASSPMGSQPQHF
many,TRBV7-9,NA,TRBJ2-3,TGTGCCAGCAGCTTAGCGCTGGGCGGGGAAAAAGATACGCAGTATTTT,CASSLALGGEKDTQYF
NA,TRBV9,NA,TRBJ2-2,TGTGCCAGCAGCGTAGTGAGCCAGGAGATGATGGGGGTGCCCGGGGAGCTGTTTTTT,CASSVVSQEMMGVPGELFF
NA,TRBV20-1,NA,TRBJ2-5,TGCAGTGCGCCCCCTGCGGGGGCCCGACAAGAGACCCAGTACTTC,CSAPPAGARQETQYF
few,TRBV5-1,NA,TRBJ1-1,TGCGCCAGCAGCTTGACCCGGGACCAAGAGGGCGCTTTCTTT,CASSLTRDQEGAFF
few,TRBV10-3,NA,TRBJ2-7,TGTGCCATCAGACAGGCGCGCGAGCAGTACTTC,CAIRQAREQYF
NA,TRBV6-5,TRBD1,TRBJ2-4,TGTGCCAGCAGGAGGGGGCTGGAAAACATTCAGTACTTC,CASRRGLENIQYF
many,TRBV30,NA,TRBJ2-3,TGTGCCTGGACAGGGGATACGCAGTATTTT,CAWTGDTQYF